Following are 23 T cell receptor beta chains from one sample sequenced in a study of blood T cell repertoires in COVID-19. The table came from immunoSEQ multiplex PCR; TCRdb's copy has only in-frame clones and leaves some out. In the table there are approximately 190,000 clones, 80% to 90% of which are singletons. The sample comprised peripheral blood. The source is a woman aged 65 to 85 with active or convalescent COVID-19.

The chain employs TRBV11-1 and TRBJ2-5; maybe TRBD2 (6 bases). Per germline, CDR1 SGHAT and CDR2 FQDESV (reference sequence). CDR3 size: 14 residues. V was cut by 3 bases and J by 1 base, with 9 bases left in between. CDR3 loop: CASSLGGFQETQYF. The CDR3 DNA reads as TGTGCCAGCAGCTTGGGGGGTTTCCAAGAGACCCAGTACTTC.

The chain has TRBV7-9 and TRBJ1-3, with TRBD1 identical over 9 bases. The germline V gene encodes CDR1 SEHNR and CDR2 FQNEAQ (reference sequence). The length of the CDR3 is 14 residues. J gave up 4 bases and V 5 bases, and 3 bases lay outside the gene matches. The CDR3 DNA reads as TGTGCCAGCAGCACAGGGGGCTCGGGAAACACCATATATTTT. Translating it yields CASSTGGSGNTIYF.

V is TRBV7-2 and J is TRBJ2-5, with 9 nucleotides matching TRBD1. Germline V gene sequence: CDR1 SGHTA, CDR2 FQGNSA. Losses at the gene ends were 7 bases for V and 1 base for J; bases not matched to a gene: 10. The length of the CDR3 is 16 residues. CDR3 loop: CASTQGQGRAQETQYF. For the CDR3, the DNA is TGTGCCAGCACTCAAGGACAGGGGCGAGCCCAAGAGACCCAGTACTTC.

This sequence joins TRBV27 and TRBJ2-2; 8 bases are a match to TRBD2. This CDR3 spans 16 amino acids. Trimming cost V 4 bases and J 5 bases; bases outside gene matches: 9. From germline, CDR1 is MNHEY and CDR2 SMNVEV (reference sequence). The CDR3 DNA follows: TGTGCCAGCAGTTCAAGGCGGGGGGCGTGGACCGGGGAGCTGTTTTTT. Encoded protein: CASSSRRGAWTGELFF.

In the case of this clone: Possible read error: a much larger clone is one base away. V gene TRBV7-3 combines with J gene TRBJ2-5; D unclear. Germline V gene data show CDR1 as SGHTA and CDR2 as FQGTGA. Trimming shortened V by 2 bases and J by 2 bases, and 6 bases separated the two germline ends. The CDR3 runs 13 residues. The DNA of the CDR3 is TGTGCCAGCAGCTTAGGGCCACAAGAGACCCAGTACTTC. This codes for CASSLGPQETQYF.

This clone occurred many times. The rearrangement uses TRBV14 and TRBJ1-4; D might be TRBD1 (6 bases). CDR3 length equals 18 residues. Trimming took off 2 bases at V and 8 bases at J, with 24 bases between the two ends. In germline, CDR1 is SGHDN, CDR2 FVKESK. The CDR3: CASSQRSFTTGDREKLFF. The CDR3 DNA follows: TGTGCCAGCAGCCAACGATCCTTTACGACAGGCGATCGGGAAAAACTGTTTTTT.

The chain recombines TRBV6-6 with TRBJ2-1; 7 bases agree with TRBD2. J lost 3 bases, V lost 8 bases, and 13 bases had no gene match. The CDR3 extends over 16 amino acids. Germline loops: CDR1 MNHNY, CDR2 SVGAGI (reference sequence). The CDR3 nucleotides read TGTGCCAGCTCCTCTAGCGGCTCCTCCTTCTACAATGAGCAGTTCTTC. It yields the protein CASSSSGSSFYNEQFF.

DNA of the CDR3: TGTGCCAGCAGTTACTCGATTGGGGGCGCGCAGTATTTT. Translated: CASSYSIGGAQYF. The chain uses TRBV6-5 and TRBJ2-3; maybe TRBD1 (6 bases). Trimming pared 0 bases from V and 10 bases from J, leaving 11 bases between. CDR1 is MNHEY and CDR2 is SVGAGI in the germline V gene. The CDR3 spans 13 residues.

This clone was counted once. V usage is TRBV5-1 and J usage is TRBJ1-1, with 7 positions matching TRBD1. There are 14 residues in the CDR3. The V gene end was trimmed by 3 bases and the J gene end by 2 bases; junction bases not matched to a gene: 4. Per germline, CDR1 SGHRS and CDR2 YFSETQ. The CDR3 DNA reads TGCGCCAGCAGCTCCGGGACAGCAAACACTGAAGCTTTCTTT. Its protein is CASSSGTANTEAFF.

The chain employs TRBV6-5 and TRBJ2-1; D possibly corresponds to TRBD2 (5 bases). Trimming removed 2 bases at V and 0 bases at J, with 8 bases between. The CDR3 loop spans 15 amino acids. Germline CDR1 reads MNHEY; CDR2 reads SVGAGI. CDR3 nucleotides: TGTGCCAGCAGTTACGAGGCGGGCTCCTACAATGAGCAGTTCTTC. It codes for CASSYEAGSYNEQFF.

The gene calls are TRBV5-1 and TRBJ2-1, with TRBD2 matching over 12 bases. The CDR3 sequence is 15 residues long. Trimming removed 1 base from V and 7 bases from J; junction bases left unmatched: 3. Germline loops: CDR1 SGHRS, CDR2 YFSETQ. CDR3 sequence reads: CASSLTSGRTNEQFF. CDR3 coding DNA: TGCGCCAGCAGCTTGACTAGCGGGAGGACAAATGAGCAGTTCTTC.

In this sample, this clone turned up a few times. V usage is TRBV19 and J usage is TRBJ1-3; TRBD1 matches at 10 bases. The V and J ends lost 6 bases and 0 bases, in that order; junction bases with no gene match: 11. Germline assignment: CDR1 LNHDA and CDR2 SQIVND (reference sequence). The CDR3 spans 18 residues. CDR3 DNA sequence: TGTGCCAGTAGGAGCCGATCGGGACAGGGGAGCTCTGGAAACACCATATATTTT. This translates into CASRSRSGQGSSGNTIYF.

The CDR3 loop is CASSFEKNSNQPQHF. CDR3 DNA sequence: TGTGCCAGCAGTTTCGAGAAAAATAGCAATCAGCCCCAGCATTTT. V and J are TRBV2 and TRBJ1-5; D uncertain. V was clipped by 5 bases and J by 0 bases, with 11 bases between them. The CDR3 is 15 amino acids. Germline V gene sequence: CDR1 SNHLY, CDR2 FYNNEI.

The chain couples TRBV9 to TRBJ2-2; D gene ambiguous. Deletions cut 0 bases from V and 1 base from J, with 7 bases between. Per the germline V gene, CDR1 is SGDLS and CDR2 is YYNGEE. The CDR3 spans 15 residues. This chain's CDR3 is CASSVGGGNTGELFF. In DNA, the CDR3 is TGTGCCAGCAGCGTAGGAGGCGGGAACACCGGGGAGCTGTTTTTT.

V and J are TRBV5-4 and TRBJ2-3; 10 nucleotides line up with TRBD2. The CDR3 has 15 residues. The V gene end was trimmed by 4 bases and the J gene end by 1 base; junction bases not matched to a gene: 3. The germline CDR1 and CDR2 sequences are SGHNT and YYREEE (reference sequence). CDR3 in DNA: TGTGCCAGCAGCCTCAGCGGGAGGGGCACAGATACGCAGTATTTT. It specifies CASSLSGRGTDTQYF. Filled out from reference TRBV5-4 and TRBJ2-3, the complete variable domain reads ETGVTQSPTHLIKTRGQQVTLRCSSQSGHNTVSWYQQALGQGPQFIFQYYREEENGRGNFPPRFSGLQFPNYSSELNVNALELDDSALYLCASSLSGRGTDTQYFGPGTRLTVL.

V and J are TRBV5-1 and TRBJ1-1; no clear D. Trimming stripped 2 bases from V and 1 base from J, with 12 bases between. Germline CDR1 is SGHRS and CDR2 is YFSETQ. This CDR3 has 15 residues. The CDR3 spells CASSFGDVGNTEAFF. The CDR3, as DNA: TGCGCCAGCAGCTTCGGAGACGTTGGGAACACTGAAGCTTTCTTT.

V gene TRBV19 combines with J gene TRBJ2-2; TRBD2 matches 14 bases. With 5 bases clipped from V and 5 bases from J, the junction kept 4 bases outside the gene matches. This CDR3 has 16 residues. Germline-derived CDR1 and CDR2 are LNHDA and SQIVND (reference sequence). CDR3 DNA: TGTGCCAGTAGTGGGACTAGCGGGAGAGCTACCGGGGAGCTGTTTTTT. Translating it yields CASSGTSGRATGELFF.

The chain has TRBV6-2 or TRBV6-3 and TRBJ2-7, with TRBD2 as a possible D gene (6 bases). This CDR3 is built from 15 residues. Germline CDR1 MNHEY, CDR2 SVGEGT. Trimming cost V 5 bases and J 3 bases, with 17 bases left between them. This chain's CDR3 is CASSPLGRTNYEQYF. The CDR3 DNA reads TGTGCCAGCAGTCCCCTCGGGCGGACTAACTACGAGCAGTACTTC.

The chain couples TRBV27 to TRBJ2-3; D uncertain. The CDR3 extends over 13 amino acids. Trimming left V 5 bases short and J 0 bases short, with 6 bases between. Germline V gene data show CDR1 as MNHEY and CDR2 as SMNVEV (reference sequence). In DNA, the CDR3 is TGTGCCAGCAGTGAGGCTAGCACAGATACGCAGTATTTT. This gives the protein CASSEASTDTQYF.

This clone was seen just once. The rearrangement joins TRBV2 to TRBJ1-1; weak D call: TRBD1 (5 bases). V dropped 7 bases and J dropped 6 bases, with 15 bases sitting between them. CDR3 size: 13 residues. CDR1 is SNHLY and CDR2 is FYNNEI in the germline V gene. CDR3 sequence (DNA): TGTGCCAGCAAACGGGGGGGACTTCCTGAAGCTTTCTTT. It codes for CASKRGGLPEAFF.

The CDR3 nucleotides are TGTGCCAGCAGCCGGGGCGGATCGAACACCGGGGAGCTGTTTTTT. This sequence encodes CASSRGGSNTGELFF. V and J are TRBV4-2 and TRBJ2-2, with D maybe TRBD1 (5 bases). The CDR3 is 15 amino acids. V lost 4 bases and J lost 0, with 9 bases in between. Germline lookup yields CDR1 LGHNA and CDR2 YNFKEQ.

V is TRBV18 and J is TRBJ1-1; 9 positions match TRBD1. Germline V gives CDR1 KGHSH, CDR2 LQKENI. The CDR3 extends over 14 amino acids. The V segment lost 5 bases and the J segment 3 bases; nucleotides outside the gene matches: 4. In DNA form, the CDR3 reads TGTGCCAGCTCATCAAGGACAGGGGACACTGAAGCTTTCTTT. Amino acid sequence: CASSSRTGDTEAFF.

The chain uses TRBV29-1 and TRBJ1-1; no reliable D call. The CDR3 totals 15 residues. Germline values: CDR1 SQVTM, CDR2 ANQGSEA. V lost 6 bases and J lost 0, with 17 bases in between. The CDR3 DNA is TGCAGCGTCGGATACGGGGTTGGTGTGAACACTGAAGCTTTCTTT. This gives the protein CSVGYGVGVNTEAFF. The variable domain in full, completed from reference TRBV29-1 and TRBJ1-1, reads SAVISQKPSRDICQRGTSLTIQCQVDSQVTMMFWYRQQPGQSLTLIATANQGSEATYESGFVIDKFPISRPNLTFSTLTVSNMSPEDSSIYLCSVGYGVGVNTEAFFGQGTRLTVV.